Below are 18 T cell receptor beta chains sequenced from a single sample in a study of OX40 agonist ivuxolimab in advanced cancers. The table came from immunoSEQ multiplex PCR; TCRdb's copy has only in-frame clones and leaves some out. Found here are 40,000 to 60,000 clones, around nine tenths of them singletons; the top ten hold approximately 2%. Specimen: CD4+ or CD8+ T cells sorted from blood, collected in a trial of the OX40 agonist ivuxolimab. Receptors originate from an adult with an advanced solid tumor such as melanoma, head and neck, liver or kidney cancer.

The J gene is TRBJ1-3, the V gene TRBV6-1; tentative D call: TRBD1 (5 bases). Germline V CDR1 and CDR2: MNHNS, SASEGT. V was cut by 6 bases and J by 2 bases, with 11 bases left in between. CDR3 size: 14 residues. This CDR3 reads CASSQQGPGNTIYF. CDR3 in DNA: TGTGCCAGCAGCCAGCAGGGACCTGGAAACACCATATATTTT.

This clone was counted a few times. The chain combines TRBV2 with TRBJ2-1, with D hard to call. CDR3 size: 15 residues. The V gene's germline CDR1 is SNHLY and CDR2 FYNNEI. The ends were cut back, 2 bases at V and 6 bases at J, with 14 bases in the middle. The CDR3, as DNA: TGTGCCAGCAGTGAATACGGCGTGGGTGCCAATGAGCAGTTCTTC. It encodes CASSEYGVGANEQFF.

The CDR3 DNA is TGCGCCAGCAGTACCGGGACTAGCGGCACAGATACGCAGTATTTT. It codes for CASSTGTSGTDTQYF. The chain joins TRBV5-1 to TRBJ2-3; 10 bases line up with TRBD2. CDR1 and CDR2 (germline): SGHRS, YFSETQ. This CDR3 has 15 residues. Losses at the gene ends were 5 bases for V and 1 base for J; bases not matched to a gene: 4.

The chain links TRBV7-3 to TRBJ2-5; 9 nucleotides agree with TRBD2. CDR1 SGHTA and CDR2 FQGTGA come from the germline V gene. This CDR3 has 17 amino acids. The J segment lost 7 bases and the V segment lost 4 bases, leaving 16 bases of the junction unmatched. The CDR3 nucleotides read TGTGCCAGCAGCTCGAAGCTAGGGACTAGCCCATCCGGGACCCAGTACTTC. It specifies CASSSKLGTSPSGTQYF.

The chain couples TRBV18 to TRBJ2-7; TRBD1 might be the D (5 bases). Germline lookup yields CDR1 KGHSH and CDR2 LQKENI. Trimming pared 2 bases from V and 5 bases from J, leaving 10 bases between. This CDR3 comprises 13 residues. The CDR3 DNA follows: TGTGCCAGCTCACCAGTGCAGGGCGACGAGCAGTACTTC. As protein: CASSPVQGDEQYF. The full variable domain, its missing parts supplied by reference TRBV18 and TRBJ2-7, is NAGVMQNPRHLVRRRGQEARLRCSPMKGHSHVYWYRQLPEEGLKFMVYLQKENIIDESGMPKERFSAEFPKEGPSILRIQQVVRGDSAAYFCASSPVQGDEQYFGPGTRLTVT.

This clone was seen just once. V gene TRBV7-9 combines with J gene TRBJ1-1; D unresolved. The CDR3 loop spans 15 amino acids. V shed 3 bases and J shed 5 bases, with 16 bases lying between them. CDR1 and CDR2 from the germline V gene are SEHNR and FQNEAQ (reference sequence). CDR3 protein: CASSFYVQGRTEAFF. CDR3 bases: TGTGCCAGCAGCTTCTATGTACAAGGGCGGACTGAAGCTTTCTTT.

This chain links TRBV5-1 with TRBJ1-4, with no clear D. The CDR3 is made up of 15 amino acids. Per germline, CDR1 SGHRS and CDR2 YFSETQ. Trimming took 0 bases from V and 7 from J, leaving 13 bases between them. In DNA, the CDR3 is TGCGCCAGCAGCTTGGACTCACAACGTACTGAAAAACTGTTTTTT. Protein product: CASSLDSQRTEKLFF.

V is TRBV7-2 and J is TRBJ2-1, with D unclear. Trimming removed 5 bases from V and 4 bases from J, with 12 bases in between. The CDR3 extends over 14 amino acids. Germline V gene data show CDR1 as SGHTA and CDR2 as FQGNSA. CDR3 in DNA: TGTGCCAGCAGCCTACGGACGGATTACAATGAGCAGTTCTTC. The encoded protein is CASSLRTDYNEQFF.

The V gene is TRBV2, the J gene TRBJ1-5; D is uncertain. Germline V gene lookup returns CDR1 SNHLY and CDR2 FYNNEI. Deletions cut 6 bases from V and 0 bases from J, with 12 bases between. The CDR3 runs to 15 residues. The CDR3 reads CASRYGDYSNQPQHF. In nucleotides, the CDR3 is TGTGCCAGCAGGTATGGGGATTATAGCAATCAGCCCCAGCATTTT.

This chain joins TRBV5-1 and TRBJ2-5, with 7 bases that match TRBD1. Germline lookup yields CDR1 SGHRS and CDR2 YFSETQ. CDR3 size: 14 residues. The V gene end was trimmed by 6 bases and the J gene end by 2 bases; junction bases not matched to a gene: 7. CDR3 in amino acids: CASTLGTAQETQYF. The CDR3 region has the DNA TGCGCCAGCACCCTCGGGACAGCGCAAGAGACCCAGTACTTC. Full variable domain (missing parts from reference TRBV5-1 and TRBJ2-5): KAGVTQTPRYLIKTRGQQVTLSCSPISGHRSVSWYQQTPGQGLQFLFEYFSETQRNKGNFPGRFSGRQFSNSRSEMNVSTLELGDSALYLCASTLGTAQETQYFGPGTRLLVL.

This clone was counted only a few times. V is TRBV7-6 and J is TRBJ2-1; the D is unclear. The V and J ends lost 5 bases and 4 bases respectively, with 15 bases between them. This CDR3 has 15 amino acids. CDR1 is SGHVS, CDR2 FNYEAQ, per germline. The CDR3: CASSPSGGRYNEQFF. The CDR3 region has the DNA TGTGCCAGCAGCCCCTCGGGTGGGCGTTACAATGAGCAGTTCTTC.

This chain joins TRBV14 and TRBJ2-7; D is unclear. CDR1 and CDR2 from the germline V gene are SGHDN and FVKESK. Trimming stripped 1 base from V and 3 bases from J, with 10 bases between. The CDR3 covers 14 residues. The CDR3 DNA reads TGTGCCAGCAGCCAAGTTTACGGTTACTACGAGCAGTACTTC. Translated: CASSQVYGYYEQYF.

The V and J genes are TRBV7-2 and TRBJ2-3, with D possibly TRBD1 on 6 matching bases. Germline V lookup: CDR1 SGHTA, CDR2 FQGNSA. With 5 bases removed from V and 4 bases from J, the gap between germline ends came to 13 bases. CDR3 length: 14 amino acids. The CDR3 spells CASSQRQAPDTQYF. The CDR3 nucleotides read TGTGCCAGCAGCCAGCGACAGGCCCCAGATACGCAGTATTTT.

The CDR3: CASSDLRGVNTEAFF. The CDR3 region has the DNA TGTGCCAGCAGTGATCTAAGAGGGGTGAACACTGAAGCTTTCTTT. The genes are TRBV6-1 and TRBJ1-1; perhaps TRBD1 as D (5 bases). The CDR3 runs 15 residues. The germline V gene has CDR1 MNHNS and CDR2 SASEGT. Trimming shortened V by 3 bases and J by 0 bases, and 11 bases separated the two germline ends.

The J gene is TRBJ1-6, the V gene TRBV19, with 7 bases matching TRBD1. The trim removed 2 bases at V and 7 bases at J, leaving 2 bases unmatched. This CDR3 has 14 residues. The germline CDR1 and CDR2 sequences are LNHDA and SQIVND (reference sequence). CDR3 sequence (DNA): TGTGCCAGTAGTATAAAGACAGGGAATTCACCCCTCCACTTT. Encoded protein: CASSIKTGNSPLHF.

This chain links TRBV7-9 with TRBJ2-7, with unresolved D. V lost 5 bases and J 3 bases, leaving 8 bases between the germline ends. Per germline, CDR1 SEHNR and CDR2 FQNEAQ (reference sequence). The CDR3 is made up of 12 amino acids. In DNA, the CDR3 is TGTGCCAGCAGCCCGATCCGCTACGAGCAGTACTTC. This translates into CASSPIRYEQYF.

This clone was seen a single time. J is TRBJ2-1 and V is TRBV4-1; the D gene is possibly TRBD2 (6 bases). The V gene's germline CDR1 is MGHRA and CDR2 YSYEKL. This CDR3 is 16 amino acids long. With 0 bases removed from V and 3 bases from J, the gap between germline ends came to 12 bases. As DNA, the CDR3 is TGCGCCAGCAGCCAAGATCAGTCGGGAGTCTACAATGAGCAGTTCTTC. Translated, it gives CASSQDQSGVYNEQFF.

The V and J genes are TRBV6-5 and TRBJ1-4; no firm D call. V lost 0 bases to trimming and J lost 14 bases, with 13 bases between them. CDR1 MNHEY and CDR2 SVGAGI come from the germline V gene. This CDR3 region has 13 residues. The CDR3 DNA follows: TGTGCCAGCAGTTACTCCAGGAGCAGGAATCTGTTTTTT. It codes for CASSYSRSRNLFF.